These 23 T cell receptor beta chains came from one sample sequenced in a study of blood T cell repertoires in COVID-19. Assay: immunoSEQ multiplex PCR; the TCRdb copy retains only in-frame clones and omits some. The sample consists of about 75,000 clones, about 90% of them appearing once. Source material: peripheral blood. These receptor sequences come from a human donor in a cohort sampled during active COVID-19.

The chain employs TRBV3-1 (or the pseudogene TRBV3-2) and TRBJ2-1, with 11 bases lining up with TRBD2. V dropped 0 bases and J dropped 2; count of bases not matched to a gene: 6. CDR1 and CDR2 (germline): LGHDT, YNNKEL (reference sequence). The CDR3 sequence is 18 residues long. CDR3 DNA: TGTGCCAGCAGCCAAGAGTCTGGTAGCGGGGGGGCCTACAATGAGCAGTTCTTC. This translates into CASSQESGSGGAYNEQFF.

This chain joins TRBV4-3 and TRBJ1-1; no firm D call. The CDR3 is made up of 14 amino acids. Germline V gene data show CDR1 as LGHNA and CDR2 as YSLEER. V was clipped by 5 bases and J by 0 bases, with 10 bases between them. CDR3 DNA sequence: TGCGCCAGCAGCTTCGACACACTGAACACTGAAGCTTTCTTT. Translation: CASSFDTLNTEAFF.

V is TRBV18 and J is TRBJ1-4, with D unresolved. This CDR3 region has 15 residues. The V end lost 3 bases, the J end lost 2 bases, and 10 bases lay between the germline ends. Per germline, CDR1 KGHSH and CDR2 LQKENI. The CDR3 sequence: CASSPRRDTNEKLFF. CDR3 DNA sequence: TGTGCCAGCTCACCCAGGAGGGATACTAATGAAAAACTGTTTTTT.

V and J are TRBV11-2 and TRBJ2-7; 9 bases align to TRBD1. Germline assignment: CDR1 SGHAT and CDR2 FQNNGV. The junction had 8 bases not matched to a gene; V was cut back by 5 bases and J by 12 bases. The CDR3 runs to 12 residues. The CDR3 sequence: CASSQEGQGLYF. DNA of the CDR3: TGTGCCAGCAGCCAAGAAGGACAGGGGCTGTACTTC.

The chain has TRBV2 and TRBJ2-2, with 8 bases lining up with TRBD2. V trimming: 6 bases; J trimming: 3 bases; junction bases outside the gene matches: 0. Germline V CDR1 and CDR2: SNHLY, FYNNEI. The CDR3 covers 13 residues. Here the CDR3 reads CASRLADTGELFF. CDR3 sequence (DNA): TGTGCCAGCAGACTAGCGGACACCGGGGAGCTGTTTTTT. The full variable domain, completed using reference TRBV2 and TRBJ2-2, is EPEVTQTPSHQVTQMGQEVILRCVPISNHLYFYWYRQILGQKVEFLVSFYNNEISEKSEIFDDQFSVERPDGSNFTLKIRSTKLEDSAMYFCASRLADTGELFFGEGSRLTVL.

The J gene is TRBJ2-5, the V gene TRBV20-1; weak D call: TRBD2 (5 bases). This CDR3 spans 16 amino acids. Germline V CDR1 and CDR2: DFQATT, SNEGSKA (reference sequence). The ends were cut back, 3 bases at V and 5 bases at J, with 22 bases in the middle. The CDR3: CSASQWRTVGVETQYF. DNA for the CDR3: TGCAGTGCTAGTCAGTGGAGGACTGTCGGTGTGGAGACCCAGTACTTC.

The chain combines TRBV2 with TRBJ1-2; D is perhaps TRBD1 (6 bases). The germline V and J ends were trimmed by 6 bases and 8 bases, with 16 bases remaining between them. The CDR3 extends over 13 amino acids. CDR1 SNHLY and CDR2 FYNNEI come from the germline V gene. The CDR3 DNA reads as TGTGCCAGCAGAGGGACGGCGCAGGGGGGCTACACCTTC. It specifies CASRGTAQGGYTF.

The CDR3 is CASSLRAGSGEQYF. For the CDR3, the DNA is TGTGCCAGCAGCTTGAGAGCGGGATCTGGCGAGCAGTACTTC. The chain links TRBV11-3 to TRBJ2-7; 7 bases agree with TRBD2. Germline V gene sequence: CDR1 SGHNT, CDR2 YENEEA. This CDR3 is built from 14 residues. Trimming took 3 bases from V and 6 from J; bases not matched to a gene: 8.

V usage is TRBV9 and J usage is TRBJ1-1, with 8 bases lining up with TRBD1. CDR1 and CDR2 from the germline V gene are SGDLS and YYNGEE. J was trimmed by 4 bases and V by 3 bases; bases with no gene match: 2. CDR3 length: 13 residues. The CDR3 coding sequence is TGTGCCAGCAGCGCAGACAGGGGCACTGAAGCTTTCTTT. Translation gives CASSADRGTEAFF. The whole variable domain, remainder taken from reference TRBV9 and TRBJ1-1, is DSGVTQTPKHLITATGQRVTLRCSPRSGDLSVYWYQQSLDQGLQFLIQYYNGEERAKGNILERFSAQQFPDLHSELNLSSLELGDSALYFCASSADRGTEAFFGQGTRLTVV.

For the CDR3, the DNA is TGTGCCAGCAGCGTAGCTGACAGGGCGAGAGAAAAACTGTTTTTT. Translating gives CASSVADRAREKLFF. The J gene is TRBJ1-4, the V gene TRBV9; 7 nucleotides align to TRBD1. CDR3 length equals 15 residues. The germline CDR1 and CDR2 sequences are SGDLS and YYNGEE. The junction had 7 bases not matched to a gene; V was cut back by 0 bases and J by 8 bases.

V usage is TRBV4-1 and J usage is TRBJ1-2; D ambiguous. The germline gives CDR1 MGHRA, CDR2 YSYEKL. This CDR3 has 18 residues. V lost 0 bases to trimming and J lost 6 bases, with 23 bases between them. The CDR3 DNA is TGCGCCAGCAGCCAAGATCCCCCTCATTTAGGACCGGGAGATGGCTACACCTTC. Translated, it gives CASSQDPPHLGPGDGYTF.

The chain is built from TRBV7-3 and TRBJ2-7; possibly TRBD1 for D (5 bases). CDR1 and CDR2 (germline): SGHTA, FQGTGA. V was pared by 2 bases and J by 6 bases, with 11 bases between. This CDR3 is 13 amino acids long. The DNA for the CDR3 is TGTGCCAGCAGCTTAGGGGCTTCCGCCGAGCAGTACTTC. Residues: CASSLGASAEQYF.

This clone was seen once. The rearrangement uses TRBV19 and TRBJ2-7; D remains ambiguous. The CDR3 covers 13 residues. V was trimmed by 3 bases and J by 2 bases, leaving 8 bases between them. In germline, CDR1 is LNHDA, CDR2 SQIVND (reference sequence). The chain's CDR3 is CASSIREPYEQYF. The CDR3 DNA reads TGTGCCAGTAGTATTCGCGAACCCTACGAGCAGTACTTC.

The chain links TRBV5-4 to TRBJ2-1; D uncertain. Per germline, CDR1 SGHNT and CDR2 YYREEE (reference sequence). The CDR3 spans 12 residues. Trimming cost V 1 base and J 6 bases, with 5 bases left between them. The CDR3: CASSLFSNEQFF. The CDR3 region has the DNA TGTGCCAGCAGCTTGTTTAGCAATGAGCAGTTCTTC.

The V gene is TRBV21-1, the J gene TRBJ2-7; the table gives TRBD1 as D, unverified against the DNA. TRBV21-1 is tagged as a pseudogene. The CDR3 runs 18 residues. The CDR3 region is CASSKGGGQGLISYEQYF. In DNA, the CDR3 is TGTGCCAGCAGCAAGGGAGGAGGACAGGGGTTGATCTCCTACGAGCAGTACTTC.

The rearrangement links TRBV7-2 to TRBJ2-5; D not certain. The germline V gene encodes CDR1 SGHTA and CDR2 FQGNSA. V dropped 2 bases and J dropped 3 bases, with 4 bases sitting between them. The CDR3 runs 12 residues. CDR3: CASSLPEETQYF. The CDR3 DNA follows: TGTGCCAGCAGCTTACCGGAAGAGACCCAGTACTTC.

The J gene is TRBJ2-3, the V gene TRBV7-3; maybe TRBD1 (6 bases). Trimming left V 6 bases short and J 5 bases short, with 15 bases between. Germline V gene sequence: CDR1 SGHTA, CDR2 FQGTGA. The CDR3 contains 14 residues. Written as DNA, the CDR3 is TGTGCCAGCAGTTCACAGGGTTTGGGAGATACGCAGTATTTT. Amino acid sequence: CASSSQGLGDTQYF.

The chain is built from TRBV3-1 (or the pseudogene TRBV3-2) and TRBJ2-1, with D tentatively TRBD2 (7 bases). Deletions cut 1 base from V and 9 bases from J, with 13 bases between. The CDR3 is made up of 14 amino acids. Germline V gives CDR1 LGHDT, CDR2 YNNKEL (reference sequence). Here the CDR3 DNA reads TGTGCCAGCAGCCAAGTCCAGGGGAGGGTTGAGCAGTTCTTC. It codes for CASSQVQGRVEQFF.

This clone occurred once. The J gene is TRBJ1-5, the V gene TRBV12-5, with D maybe TRBD1 (5 bases). The V and J ends lost 8 bases and 5 bases respectively, with 10 bases between them. Per germline, CDR1 LGHNT and CDR2 FRNRAP. The CDR3 totals 12 residues. Written as DNA, the CDR3 is TGTGCTAGTAGGAGGGACGATCAGCCCCAGCATTTT. Its protein is CASRRDDQPQHF. Looking up the rest from reference TRBV12-5 and TRBJ1-5 gives the full variable domain: DARVTQTPRHKVTEMGQEVTMRCQPILGHNTVFWYRQTMMQGLELLAYFRNRAPLDDSGMPKDRFSAEMPDATLATLKIQPSEPRDSAVYFCASRRDDQPQHFGDGTRLSIL.

This clone has only a few counts. The J gene is TRBJ1-4, the V gene TRBV7-2; no clear D gene. This CDR3 comprises 13 residues. Germline CDR1 reads SGHTA; CDR2 reads FQGNSA. Trimming left V 3 bases short and J 6 bases short, with 8 bases between. The CDR3 sequence: CASSLELHEKLFF. The CDR3 nucleotides are TGTGCCAGCAGCTTGGAGCTGCATGAAAAACTGTTTTTT.

CDR3 sequence reads: CASTLEGYNEQFF. The CDR3 nucleotides are TGTGCCAGCACCCTCGAGGGATACAATGAGCAGTTCTTC. This chain connects TRBV6-6 to TRBJ2-1; TRBD2 is a possible D gene (5 bases). The CDR3 length is 13 residues. Germline loops: CDR1 MNHNY, CDR2 SVGAGI (reference sequence). Trimming pared 7 bases from V and 4 bases from J, leaving 11 bases between.

The rearrangement uses TRBV27 and TRBJ2-1, with 9 bases identical to TRBD2. This CDR3 is built from 17 residues. Germline values: CDR1 MNHEY, CDR2 SMNVEV (reference sequence). Unmatched junction bases numbered 9, after V lost 3 bases and J lost 3 bases. This CDR3 is CASSFPTGRGGYNEQFF. The CDR3 nucleotides read TGTGCCAGCAGTTTCCCCACCGGGCGGGGGGGCTACAATGAGCAGTTCTTC.

Notes on this clone: The limits of the CDR3 on the DNA are not certain, so only TCRdb's listed CDR3 is given. The rearrangement joins TRBV21-1 to TRBJ2-3; the table's D call TRBD1 went unverified against the DNA. TRBV21-1 constitutes a pseudogene. The CDR3 length equals 15 residues, ends included. The CDR3 here is CASSKWGQGTDTQYF.